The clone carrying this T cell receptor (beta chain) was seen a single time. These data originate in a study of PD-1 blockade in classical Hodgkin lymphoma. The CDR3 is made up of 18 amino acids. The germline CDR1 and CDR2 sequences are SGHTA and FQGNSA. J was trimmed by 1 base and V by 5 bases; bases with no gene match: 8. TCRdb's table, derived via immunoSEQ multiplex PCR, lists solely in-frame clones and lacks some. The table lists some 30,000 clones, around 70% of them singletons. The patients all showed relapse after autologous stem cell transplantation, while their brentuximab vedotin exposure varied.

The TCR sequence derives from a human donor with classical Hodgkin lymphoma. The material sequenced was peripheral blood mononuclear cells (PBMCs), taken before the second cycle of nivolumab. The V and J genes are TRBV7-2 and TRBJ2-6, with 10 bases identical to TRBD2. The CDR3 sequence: CASSRSGGASSGANVLTF. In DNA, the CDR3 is TGTGCCAGCAGCCGAAGCGGGGGGGCCAGTTCTGGGGCCAACGTCCTGACTTTC.